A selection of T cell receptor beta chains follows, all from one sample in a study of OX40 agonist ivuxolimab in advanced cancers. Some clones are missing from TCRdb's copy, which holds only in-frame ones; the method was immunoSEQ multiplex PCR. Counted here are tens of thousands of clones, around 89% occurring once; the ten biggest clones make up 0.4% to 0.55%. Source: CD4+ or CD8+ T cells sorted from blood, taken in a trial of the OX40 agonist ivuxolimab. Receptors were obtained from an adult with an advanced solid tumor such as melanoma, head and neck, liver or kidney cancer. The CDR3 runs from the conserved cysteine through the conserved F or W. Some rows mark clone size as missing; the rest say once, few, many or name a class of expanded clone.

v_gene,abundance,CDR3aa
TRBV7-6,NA,CASSFSPKSSYNEQFF
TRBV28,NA,CASSFLLGGNTEAFF
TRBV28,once,CASSLPQRGTDTQYF
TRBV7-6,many,CASSLRSGNTEAFF
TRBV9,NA,CASSGRGTGQPQHF
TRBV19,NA,CASSIFRRTGENIQYF
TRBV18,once,CASSPLASGSVRNEQFF
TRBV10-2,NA,CASSEDYVPGDEQFF
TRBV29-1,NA,CSVEFGVGTDTQYF
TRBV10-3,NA,CAISEGTGGSYEQYF
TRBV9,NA,CASSVGSFTDTQYF
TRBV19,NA,CASSMISGSGELFF
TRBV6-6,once,CASRSTGPGANVLTF
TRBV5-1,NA,CASRKTFSSYEQYF